These 24 T cell receptor beta chains were all obtained from the same sample, sequenced in a study of radiation and T cells in renal cell carcinoma. Clones were read by immunoSEQ multiplex PCR, and TCRdb kept only the in-frame ones, dropping some. The sample includes 100,000 to 150,000 clones, over 75% of them seen just once. Regarding time point: blood 2 weeks post-SBRT. This sample's treatment: 15 Gy SBRT to primary tumor, nephrectomy 4 weeks later. Sequencing used blood, obtained from a patient whose treatment included radiotherapy and nephrectomy. The receptors originated from a woman aged 60-75 years with renal cell carcinoma.

This chain links TRBV5-4 with TRBJ2-7; D not certain. The V end was cut by 0 bases, the J end by 7 bases, with 8 bases between. The CDR3 runs to 12 residues. Looked up from germline, CDR1 is SGHNT and CDR2 is YYREEE (reference sequence). CDR3 sequence: CASSLDSWEQYF. CDR3 DNA: TGTGCCAGCAGCTTGGATAGTTGGGAGCAGTACTTC.

The rearrangement joins TRBV11-2 to TRBJ2-4, with a weak D call TRBD1 (6 bases). The CDR3 is made up of 16 amino acids. The ends were cut back, 0 bases at V and 0 bases at J, with 9 bases in the middle. Germline assignment: CDR1 SGHAT and CDR2 FQNNGV. CDR3: CASSLDQGLAKNIQYF. The CDR3, as DNA: TGTGCCAGCAGCTTAGATCAGGGGTTAGCCAAAAACATTCAGTACTTC.

The chain is built from TRBV10-2 and TRBJ2-4; possible D gene TRBD2, 6 bases. Trimming shortened V by 3 bases and J by 1 base, and 7 bases separated the two germline ends. The CDR3 length is 14 residues. Germline V lookup: CDR1 WSHSY, CDR2 SAAADI. Written as DNA, the CDR3 is TGCGCCAGCAGTGAAGGAGGGGCCAAAAACATTCAGTACTTC. This gives the protein CASSEGGAKNIQYF.

This clone has a handful of counts. This chain joins TRBV29-1 and TRBJ1-1, with D unresolved. The CDR3 consists of 17 residues. CDR1 and CDR2 (germline): SQVTM, ANQGSEA. Trimming pared 6 bases from V and 8 bases from J, leaving 31 bases between. Here the CDR3 DNA reads TGCAGCGTCGCCGGCCGGCCAGCTGGCGGTGGTAGCAGAGAAGCTTTCTTT. Its protein product is CSVAGRPAGGGSREAFF.

The chain recombines TRBV28 with TRBJ2-7; D is ambiguous. Trimming cost V 5 bases and J 3 bases, with 5 bases left between them. The CDR3 contains 11 residues. Looked up from germline, CDR1 is MDHEN and CDR2 is SYDVKM. DNA of the CDR3: TGTGCCAGCAGTAAGGTCTACGAGCAGTACTTC. This encodes CASSKVYEQYF.

The chain carries TRBV5-4 and TRBJ2-7; no clear D. V lost 3 bases and J 6 bases, leaving 16 bases between the germline ends. Germline lookup yields CDR1 SGHNT and CDR2 YYREEE (reference sequence). The CDR3 is 14 residues long. In DNA, the CDR3 is TGTGCCAGCAGCTCTCCGGGCCTAAACCCCGAGCAGTACTTC. It codes for CASSSPGLNPEQYF. Full variable domain (remainder filled in from reference TRBV5-4 and TRBJ2-7): ETGVTQSPTHLIKTRGQQVTLRCSSQSGHNTVSWYQQALGQGPQFIFQYYREEENGRGNFPPRFSGLQFPNYSSELNVNALELDDSALYLCASSSPGLNPEQYFGPGTRLTVT.

CDR3 protein: CASSQWDRARPTSGMYQETQYF. Here the CDR3 DNA reads TGTGCCAGCAGCCAATGGGACAGGGCGCGGCCCACTAGCGGAATGTACCAAGAGACCCAGTACTTC. The chain combines TRBV14 with TRBJ2-5; D is perhaps TRBD1 (9 bases). This CDR3 has 22 residues. With 2 bases removed from V and 0 bases from J, the gap between germline ends came to 31 bases. The germline V gene has CDR1 SGHDN and CDR2 FVKESK.

This chain links TRBV11-2 with TRBJ1-2; tentatively, D is TRBD1 (5 bases). CDR3 length: 13 amino acids. Germline V gives CDR1 SGHAT, CDR2 FQNNGV. The V gene lost 3 bases and the J gene lost 6 bases, with 11 bases spanning the gap. CDR3 sequence reads: CASSFTGGDGYTF. The CDR3 DNA reads as TGTGCCAGCAGCTTCACCGGGGGGGATGGCTACACCTTC. The full variable domain, its missing parts supplied by reference TRBV11-2 and TRBJ1-2, is EAGVAQSPRYKIIEKRQSVAFWCNPISGHATLYWYQQILGQGPKLLIQFQNNGVVDDSQLPKDRFSAERLKGVDSTLKIQPAKLEDSAVYLCASSFTGGDGYTFGSGTRLTVV.

The chain has TRBV9 and TRBJ2-2; tentative D call: TRBD2 (6 bases). V lost 4 bases and J lost 1, with 11 bases in between. CDR1 is SGDLS and CDR2 is YYNGEE in the germline V gene. This CDR3 has 15 residues. The CDR3 DNA sequence: TGTGCCAGCAGCTCCAGGAGGGAGAACACCGGGGAGCTGTTTTTT. As protein: CASSSRRENTGELFF.

This clone occurred once. The chain couples TRBV19 to TRBJ2-7; D not certain. Between the trimmed V and J ends, which lost 5 bases and 0 bases, there was a span of 11 bases. This CDR3 contains 14 residues. Germline V gene sequence: CDR1 LNHDA, CDR2 SQIVND (reference sequence). The CDR3 protein is CASSSQQSSYEQYF. The DNA for the CDR3 is TGTGCCAGTAGTTCACAACAGAGCTCCTACGAGCAGTACTTC.

V is TRBV7-9 and J is TRBJ2-1; D is unclear. The CDR3 is made up of 16 amino acids. CDR1 is SEHNR, CDR2 FQNEAQ, per germline (reference sequence). Trimming took 2 bases from V and 5 from J, leaving 16 bases between them. CDR3 in amino acids: CASSLSPTNNNNEQFF. The DNA for the CDR3 is TGTGCCAGCAGCTTATCTCCGACAAACAATAACAATGAGCAGTTCTTC.

The chain combines TRBV1 with TRBJ1-4; the table names TRBD1, a call not compared with the DNA. TRBV1 corresponds to a pseudogene. CDR3 length: 17 residues. The DNA of the CDR3 is TGCACCAGCAGCCTAGGGACAACCATTGCAACTAATGAAAAACTGTTTTTT. Amino acid sequence: CTSSLGTTIATNEKLFF.

The chain is built from TRBV5-6 and TRBJ2-5, with TRBD1 matching 10 bases. V lost 2 bases, J lost 7 bases, and 8 bases stayed unmatched. The germline V gene encodes CDR1 SGHDT and CDR2 YYEEEE. CDR3 length: 15 residues. The CDR3 loop reads CASSFSGTGALTQYF. The CDR3 DNA sequence: TGTGCCAGCAGCTTCTCCGGGACAGGGGCCCTGACCCAGTACTTC.

The chain recombines TRBV6-6 with TRBJ1-5, with D possibly matching TRBD1 (5 bases). Germline lookup yields CDR1 MNHNY and CDR2 SVGAGI (reference sequence). The CDR3 is made up of 13 amino acids. Trimming pared 6 bases from V and 7 bases from J, leaving 13 bases between. This chain's CDR3 is CASSWDAGQPQHF. The CDR3 DNA follows: TGTGCCAGCAGCTGGGACGCGGGACAGCCCCAGCATTTT.

This chain uses TRBV28 with TRBJ1-1; 7 bases are shared with TRBD1. Germline CDR1 and CDR2: MDHEN and SYDVKM. The CDR3 contains 13 residues. V was clipped by 6 bases and J by 5 bases; unmatched bases: 6. The CDR3 reads CASRLGGRTEAFF. DNA of the CDR3: TGTGCCAGCAGGTTAGGGGGCAGGACTGAAGCTTTCTTT.

CDR3: CSDTTSGLVKRTDTQYF. DNA for the CDR3: TGCAGCGACACCACTAGCGGGCTAGTAAAGCGCACAGATACGCAGTATTTT. The gene calls are TRBV29-1 and TRBJ2-3, with 9 bases fitting TRBD2. Germline values: CDR1 SQVTM, CDR2 ANQGSEA. The V segment lost 7 bases and the J segment 1 base; nucleotides outside the gene matches: 15. CDR3 length: 17 residues.

This clone was seen at least ten times. This rearrangement joins TRBV9 to TRBJ1-1; 8 nucleotides line up with TRBD1. This CDR3 is built from 15 residues. CDR1 is SGDLS, CDR2 YYNGEE, per germline. V shed 4 bases, J shed 1 base, and the junction held 6 bases outside the gene matches. CDR3 residues: CASSPGQGWNTEAFF. CDR3 in DNA: TGTGCCAGCAGCCCAGGACAGGGCTGGAACACTGAAGCTTTCTTT.

The V call is TRBV19, the J call TRBJ1-2; no firm D call. Germline V lookup: CDR1 LNHDA, CDR2 SQIVND (reference sequence). This CDR3 spans 14 amino acids. V lost 5 bases to trimming and J lost 1 base, with 11 bases between them. The CDR3 reads CASSRGINNYGYTF. CDR3 nucleotides: TGTGCCAGTAGTCGTGGGATCAATAACTATGGCTACACCTTC.

The rearrangement links TRBV4-1 to TRBJ2-7, with 10 bases aligning to TRBD1. Looked up from germline, CDR1 is MGHRA and CDR2 is YSYEKL. V dropped 6 bases and J dropped 1; count of bases not matched to a gene: 3. The length of the CDR3 is 14 residues. DNA for the CDR3: TGCGCCAGCAGTCTGGGACAGGGGTCCTACGAGCAGTACTTC. It translates to CASSLGQGSYEQYF.

This clone has only one observation. The chain has TRBV9 and TRBJ1-1; D is unclear. This CDR3 is 14 amino acids long. V dropped 2 bases and J dropped 1 base, with 9 bases sitting between them. Per germline, CDR1 SGDLS and CDR2 YYNGEE. Here the CDR3 DNA reads TGTGCCAGCAGCGTTGGCACAACGAACACTGAAGCTTTCTTT. Protein product: CASSVGTTNTEAFF.

The sample holds a few counts of this clone. The V and J genes are TRBV27 and TRBJ1-1; D remains unclear. This CDR3 has 13 residues. The V and J ends lost 3 bases and 1 base respectively, with 6 bases between them. The germline CDR1 and CDR2 sequences are MNHEY and SMNVEV (reference sequence). The CDR3 here is CASSLFRNTEAFF. The CDR3 DNA reads as TGTGCCAGCAGTTTGTTCAGGAACACTGAAGCTTTCTTT.

This chain links TRBV27 with TRBJ1-6, with 11 nucleotides matching TRBD1. This CDR3 comprises 16 residues. CDR1 MNHEY and CDR2 SMNVEV come from the germline V gene (reference sequence). The V segment lost 3 bases and the J segment 9 bases; nucleotides outside the gene matches: 7. DNA for the CDR3: TGTGCCAGCAGTTTTCCCCCCGGGACAGGGGGTTCACCCCTCCACTTT. Translated, it gives CASSFPPGTGGSPLHF.

The chain joins TRBV12-5 to TRBJ2-3, with 8 bases identical to TRBD1. The CDR3 length is 15 residues. V trimming: 3 bases; J trimming: 0 bases; junction bases outside the gene matches: 2. Germline loops: CDR1 LGHNT, CDR2 FRNRAP. CDR3 nucleotides: TGTGCTAGTGGTTTAGACAGGGGTAGCACAGATACGCAGTATTTT. This gives the protein CASGLDRGSTDTQYF.

This chain uses TRBV6-1 with TRBJ1-2, with 11 nucleotides matching TRBD1. The junction had 6 bases not matched to a gene; V was cut back by 4 bases and J by 5 bases. The germline V gene has CDR1 MNHNS and CDR2 SASEGT. The CDR3 has 15 residues. CDR3 residues: CASSARDRGNYGYTF. The CDR3 region has the DNA TGTGCCAGCAGTGCCCGGGACAGGGGGAATTATGGCTACACCTTC.